Listed below are T cell receptor beta chains from one sample, sequenced in a study of cytomegalovirus exposure and HLA in healthy donors. Clones were read by immunoSEQ multiplex PCR, and TCRdb kept only the in-frame ones, dropping some. The sample yields over 70,000 clones, roughly 70% seen once. The specimen was PBMCs. The receptors originated from a man aged 25 to 40 in good health and CMV-seronegative. Both conserved end residues are part of each CDR3. D genes are given only for firm matches. Rows may omit the clone size; those that give it use once, few, many or a size class.

J: TRBJ1-2; D: -; V: TRBV30; size: -; DNA: TGTGCCTGGACCTTCGGGAGGGGACAAGGTGGCTACACCTTC; CDR3: CAWTFGRGQGGYTF
J: TRBJ2-7; D: -; V: TRBV19; size: -; DNA: TGTGCCAGTAGTATATACAGGGACTACGAGCAGTACTTC; CDR3: CASSIYRDYEQYF
J: TRBJ2-1; D: TRBD2; V: TRBV7-6; size: -; DNA: TGTGCCAGCAGCTTAGTCGGACTAGCGGGAGTAAATGAGCAGTTCTTC; CDR3: CASSLVGLAGVNEQFF
J: TRBJ1-1; D: TRBD1; V: TRBV7-9; size: -; DNA: TGTGCCAGCAGCCCCCGACAGGGAAACACTGAAGCTTTCTTT; CDR3: CASSPRQGNTEAFF
J: TRBJ1-6; D: TRBD1; V: TRBV5-5; size: -; DNA: TGTGCCAGCAGCTTGTCCGGGACAGGCGGCTCACCCCTCCACTTT; CDR3: CASSLSGTGGSPLHF
J: TRBJ1-1; D: -; V: TRBV19; size: -; DNA: TGTGCCAGTCGACGGGGGGAACCCACCTGGAACACTGAAGCTTTCTTT; CDR3: CASRRGEPTWNTEAFF
J: TRBJ2-3; D: TRBD2; V: TRBV6-1; size: few; DNA: TGTGCCAGCAGTGTGACTAGCGGGGGGGCAGATACGCAGTATTTT; CDR3: CASSVTSGGADTQYF
J: TRBJ1-1; D: -; V: TRBV7-2; size: -; DNA: TGTGCCAGCAGCCCTTACATGAACACTGAAGCTTTCTTT; CDR3: CASSPYMNTEAFF
J: TRBJ1-1; D: -; V: TRBV30; size: once; DNA: TGTGCCTGGAGTGTACAGGGTTGGGGCACTGAAGCTTTCTTT; CDR3: CAWSVQGWGTEAFF
J: TRBJ1-4; D: TRBD1; V: TRBV5-1; size: -; DNA: TGCGCCAGCAGCTTACAGGGACAGGGGAATGAAAAACTGTTTTTT; CDR3: CASSLQGQGNEKLFF
J: TRBJ1-1; D: -; V: TRBV4-1; size: -; DNA: TGCGCCAGCAGCCAAGAGACGGACAGACTGAACACTGAAGCTTTCTTT; CDR3: CASSQETDRLNTEAFF
J: TRBJ2-6; D: TRBD1; V: TRBV27; size: few; DNA: TGTGCCACCCTTCGGACAGGGGGTCTCTCTGGGGCCAACGTCCTGACTTTC; CDR3: CATLRTGGLSGANVLTF
J: TRBJ1-3; D: -; V: TRBV20-1; size: -; DNA: TGCAGTGCTAGCCTAGGAAACACCATATATTTT; CDR3: CSASLGNTIYF
J: TRBJ2-7; D: -; V: TRBV6-1; size: -; DNA: TGTGCCAGCAGTGAATGGCGGAGGGGCGCAGTCCACGAGCAGTACTTC; CDR3: CASSEWRRGAVHEQYF
J: TRBJ1-1; D: TRBD1; V: TRBV28; size: -; DNA: TGTGCCAGCAGTCTGGGACAGGAGAACACTGAAGCTTTCTTT; CDR3: CASSLGQENTEAFF
J: TRBJ2-5; D: TRBD1; V: TRBV25-1; size: -; DNA: TGTGCCAGCAGTGATCTCACAGGGGGCCCAGAGACCCAGTACTTC; CDR3: CASSDLTGGPETQYF
J: TRBJ2-7; D: -; V: TRBV2; size: -; DNA: TGTGCCAGCAGTGGAGAGGTGCCCTACGAGCAGTACTTC; CDR3: CASSGEVPYEQYF
J: TRBJ1-1; D: -; V: TRBV4-1; size: -; DNA: TGCGCCAGCAGCCAAGATCGGGGTCTCGCTGAAGCTTTCTTT; CDR3: CASSQDRGLAEAFF
J: TRBJ1-5; D: -; V: TRBV6-1; size: few; DNA: TGTGCCAGCAGTGAAGTACACAGCAATCAGCCCCAGCATTTT; CDR3: CASSEVHSNQPQHF
J: TRBJ2-2; D: -; V: TRBV25-1; size: -; DNA: TGTGCCAGCAGTGGGCAGGGGGGTCGTATCGGGGAGCTGTTTTTT; CDR3: CASSGQGGRIGELFF
J: TRBJ1-6; D: TRBD1; V: TRBV23-1; size: -; DNA: TGCGCCAGCAGTCAATCGGTCGGACAGGGCGATTCACCCCTCCACTTT; CDR3: CASSQSVGQGDSPLHF
J: TRBJ2-7; D: TRBD2; V: TRBV7-2; size: few; DNA: TGTGCCAGCAGCCTAAGGTTACTAGCGGGAGCCTACGAGCAGTACTTC; CDR3: CASSLRLLAGAYEQYF
J: TRBJ1-1; D: TRBD1; V: TRBV6-5; size: -; DNA: TGTGCCAGCAGTTTTACAGGGGGCTGGAGCACTGAAGCTTTCTTT; CDR3: CASSFTGGWSTEAFF
J: TRBJ1-1; D: -; V: TRBV4-3; size: few; DNA: TGCGCCAGCAGCCAAGACAAGAACACTGAAGCTTTCTTT; CDR3: CASSQDKNTEAFF
J: TRBJ1-4; D: -; V: TRBV18; size: -; DNA: TGTGCCAGCTCACAGCTCGAGGCAGGGGTCAAAGAAAAACTGTTTTTT; CDR3: CASSQLEAGVKEKLFF
J: TRBJ1-6; D: TRBD1; V: TRBV7-6; size: -; DNA: TGTGCCAGCAGCCGGGGACAGCTTAATTCACCCCTCCACTTT; CDR3: CASSRGQLNSPLHF
J: TRBJ1-1; D: TRBD1; V: TRBV7-3; size: -; DNA: TGTGCCAGCAGCTTCAGGGGGCAAACTGAAGCTTTCTTT; CDR3: CASSFRGQTEAFF
J: TRBJ1-1; D: TRBD1; V: TRBV18; size: -; DNA: TGTGCCAGCTCACCGATAATCCTGGGACAGGGAGGATTAACTGAAGCTTTCTTT; CDR3: CASSPIILGQGGLTEAFF
J: TRBJ2-7; D: -; V: TRBV19; size: -; DNA: TGTGCCAGTAGCACAAGGGGCAGGGATACTCCCTACGAGCAGTACTTC; CDR3: CASSTRGRDTPYEQYF
J: TRBJ1-1; D: TRBD1; V: TRBV7-3; size: -; DNA: TGTGCCAGCAGCTCAACAGGGGTTGAAGCTTTCTTT; CDR3: CASSSTGVEAFF
J: TRBJ1-2; D: -; V: TRBV7-9; size: -; DNA: TGTGCCAGCAGCTTTGACTCGGGGAGCCACACCTTC; CDR3: CASSFDSGSHTF
J: TRBJ1-1; D: -; V: TRBV2; size: -; DNA: TGTGCCAGCAGCGTTAGAGGTGAAGCTTTCTTT; CDR3: CASSVRGEAFF